The source of this T cell receptor (beta chain) is a study of CXCR3-negative and CXCR3-positive naive CD8 T cells (dated by TCRdb to 2018 to 2020). Regarding the study in general: In total, approximately 130 million TRB reads were obtained, or roughly 1.5 +/- 0.3 million reads per library. The diversity and physicochemical repertoire analyses included eleven to twelve donors pooled from two independent experiments. TRBV-TRBJ cluster analysis included naive subsets from roughly 5 donors and memory cells from 3 donors.

What the research found in general, with its limitations: Both naive subsets had comparably high repertoire diversity, while memory CD8+ T cells had much lower repertoire diversity. CXCR3 expression partially decreased after cryopreservation, so most assays used freshly isolated PBMCs. Because surface CD5, which has been linked to self-reactivity in mice, was comparable between naive subsets, TCR interaction strength was also inferred from TRB CDR3 physicochemical properties. TRBV-TRBJ usage was similar between naive CXCR3-negative and CXCR3-positive cells from the same donor, while memory cells showed distinct patterns. TRB CDR3s from CXCR3-positive naive cells showed higher hydrophobicity (lower Kidera factor 4), lower energy, and higher strength and volume indices than CXCR3-negative naive cells.

Each CD8+ T cell subset was flow-sorted in triplicate, and 300,000 or so cells per subset were placed directly into RLT lysis buffer. Naive CD8+ T cells were defined stringently as CD45RO-CCR7+CD27+CD95- to exclude memory contaminants. Standard density gradient centrifugation was used to isolate peripheral blood mononuclear cells from buffy coats. A FACSAria III was used to flow-sort naive CXCR3-negative and CXCR3-positive CD8+ T cells. An RNeasy Mini Kit was used to extract total RNA from the sorted cells. The germline V gene gives CDR1 as SQVTM and CDR2 as ANQGSEA. The CDR3 contains 12 residues, cysteine and phenylalanine counted. The record lacks a DNA sequence. For sequencing, a NextSeq 550 was employed. The Human TCR Profiling Kit (MiLaboratory) was used to make UMI-labeled 5' RACE TRB cDNA libraries. cDNA synthesis used the entire amount of extracted RNA, and PCR amplification then used the entire amount of cDNA produced. The libraries were made side by side, with each library going through the same number of PCR cycles. In the paper's pipeline: MIGEC and MiXCR extracted about 50,000 +/- 9,200 unique UMI-labeled TRB cDNA molecules per library, requiring at least two reads per UMI. On average, each library contained approximately 40,000 +/- 10,000 functional in-frame TRB CDR3 nucleotide clonotypes without stop codons. After downsampling to 5000 UMI-labeled TRB molecules per sample, diversity metrics, including normalized Shannon-Wiener and Chao1, were computed in VDJtools. VDJtools was used to calculate clonotype-size-weighted physicochemical properties of the central five CDR3 residues, namely interaction energy, strength, volume and Kidera factor 4. Once TCRdb had reprocessed the reads, it stored one entry per CDR3 protein sequence and supplied no DNA. These V and J calls are TCRdb output, not the study's own analysis. This sample's clone table shows 5,700 or so distinct CDR3 sequences. The ten largest make up less than 2.5% of the sample.

With regard to this clonotype: What this receptor recognizes is not known.

This TCR derives from a human donor in good health. Some clones in this sample may be carry-over from other donors' samples. The chain is encoded by TRBV29-1 joined to TRBJ2-2; TCRdb selects TRBD1, and the lack of DNA leaves this call unchecked. Specimen: naive CXCR3+ CD8+ T cells from blood. Sample cell subset or site, as interpreted from the label and publication: CD45RO-CCR7+CD27+CD95- naive CD8+ T cells expressing CXCR3 (TNR3+). The CDR3 reads CSVRTGAGELFF.